This is a list of T cell receptor beta chains from one sample in a study of CD4 T cells in relation to SARS-CoV-2 and coronaviruses. No antigen has been assigned to these receptors. The data were produced by immunoSEQ multiplex PCR, yet TCRdb's version contains in-frame clones alone and is incomplete. The sample includes roughly 45,000 clones, almost 85% of them seen just once. Input material: naive CD4+ T cells from PBMCs, cultured in vitro. The receptors originated from an adult with COVID-19. Each CDR3 is given without its conserved first and last residue. The D gene is left open where the match is weak. Clone size is stated in some rows and not others, as once, few, many or a class when expanded.

CDR3 protein	D gene	V gene	clone size	CDR3 length
ASSPPASGQETQY	TRBD2	TRBV28	-	13
ASSQALRGNEQF	-	TRBV4-1	few	12
ASSPGRTYEQY	-	TRBV18	-	11
ASSQERGTGGTGELF	-	TRBV3-1/TRBV3-2	-	15
AATSGQFENTIY	-	TRBV30	-	12
ASSRQGSQDGRQF	-	TRBV2	-	13
ASSRKRQRPTWEQY	-	TRBV5-1	-	14
ASSPNSRSGQNTEAF	-	TRBV5-1	-	15
ASSRDGSYNEQF	-	TRBV7-2	-	12
ASSKGQMNTEAF	-	TRBV3-1/TRBV3-2	-	12
ASSLAGGTGELF	TRBD2	TRBV7-3	few	12
AWSGADRANSPLH	TRBD1	TRBV30	-	13
ASFVTDTQY	-	TRBV18	-	9
ASSLGLAPNEQF	TRBD2	TRBV11-2	-	12
AWTSGPPGGNSPLH	-	TRBV30	once	14
ASSSGWVLKNNEAF	-	TRBV6-2/TRBV6-3	-	14
ASTTNGDTQY	-	TRBV28	once	10
ASSFDGNSYEQY	-	TRBV28	-	12
ASSPRGSGNTIY	-	TRBV3-1/TRBV3-2	few	12
ASSQVGAGGPYFQAF	TRBD1	TRBV3-1/TRBV3-2	-	15
ASSLRQGDYGYT	-	TRBV7-2	-	12
ASSLGTTTNEKLF	-	TRBV4-3	-	13
ATSRDKVSGYEQY	-	TRBV15	-	13
ASSLAGAKNIQY	TRBD2	TRBV3-1/TRBV3-2	-	12
ASSQGWGYEQY	-	TRBV4-3	medium-sized	11
ASSTGIGQPQH	-	TRBV7-2	-	11